The 17 T cell receptor beta chains in this list originate from one sample, sequenced in a study of T cell responses to AZD1222 COVID-19 vaccine. Profiling relied on immunoSEQ multiplex PCR, and the TCRdb table lists in-frame clones only, not all of them. The profile shows some 150,000 clones, 70% to 90% of them singletons. The source material was peripheral blood, sampled after recovery from COVID-19. The origin of the receptors is an adult who had recovered from COVID-19.

V and J are TRBV5-1 and TRBJ1-5; a possible D gene is TRBD1 (6 bases). The germline V gene encodes CDR1 SGHRS and CDR2 YFSETQ. CDR3 size: 13 residues. Trimming removed 0 bases from V and 8 bases from J, with 9 bases in between. The CDR3 protein is CASSLEEGEPQHF. The CDR3 DNA follows: TGCGCCAGCAGCTTGGAAGAGGGGGAGCCCCAGCATTTT.

The chain links TRBV18 to TRBJ2-5, with 7 bases lining up with TRBD1. The V gene's germline CDR1 is KGHSH and CDR2 LQKENI. V was clipped by 5 bases and J by 3 bases; unmatched bases: 3. CDR3 length equals 13 residues. In DNA form, the CDR3 reads TGTGCCAGCTCAACAGGGGATAAAGAGACCCAGTACTTC. It is translated as CASSTGDKETQYF.

The V gene is TRBV19, the J gene TRBJ2-1; 11 bases agree with TRBD2. Germline V gene sequence: CDR1 LNHDA, CDR2 SQIVND (reference sequence). The CDR3 is 16 residues long. With V trimmed by 6 bases and J by 4 bases, 8 bases remained unmatched. CDR3 DNA sequence: TGTGCCAGTAGCGTTAGCGGGGGGGGAATTTACAATGAGCAGTTCTTC. This translates into CASSVSGGGIYNEQFF.

The chain uses TRBV7-8 and TRBJ2-1; a possible D gene is TRBD2 (6 bases). Germline lookup yields CDR1 SGHVS and CDR2 FQNEAQ. Trimming cost V 2 bases and J 4 bases, with 12 bases left between them. This CDR3 spans 15 amino acids. The CDR3 DNA reads TGTGCCAGCAGCTTAACGCTAGCGACGTACAATGAGCAGTTCTTC. It is translated as CASSLTLATYNEQFF. Looking up the rest from reference TRBV7-8 and TRBJ2-1 gives the full variable domain: GAGVSQSPRYKVAKRGQDVALRCDPISGHVSLFWYQQALGQGPEFLTYFQNEAQLDKSGLPSDRFFAERPEGSVSTLKIQRTQQEDSAVYLCASSLTLATYNEQFFGPGTRLTVL.

The chain joins TRBV10-3 to TRBJ2-1; D could derive from TRBD1 or TRBD2 (5 bases each). CDR3 length equals 16 residues. V lost 0 bases, J lost 9 bases, and 18 bases lay in between. Germline assignment: CDR1 ENHRY and CDR2 SYGVKD. The chain's CDR3 is CAISESMRGVMGEQFF. CDR3 DNA sequence: TGTGCCATCAGTGAGTCGATGAGGGGCGTCATGGGTGAGCAGTTCTTC.

The chain is built from TRBV19 and TRBJ1-6; TRBD1 is a possible D gene (6 bases). V was clipped by 7 bases and J by 4 bases, with 14 bases between them. This CDR3 comprises 15 residues. Germline CDR1 LNHDA, CDR2 SQIVND (reference sequence). The CDR3 is CASKTGIEYNSPLHF. The CDR3 DNA is TGTGCCAGTAAAACAGGGATAGAATATAATTCACCCCTCCACTTT.

The genes are TRBV28 and TRBJ2-7; D not resolved. Germline V CDR1 and CDR2: MDHEN, SYDVKM. CDR3 size: 13 residues. Trimming removed 6 bases from V and 7 bases from J, with 16 bases in between. The CDR3 loop is CASSYGNTREQYF. DNA for the CDR3: TGTGCCAGCAGCTACGGCAACACGCGGGAGCAGTACTTC.

The chain carries TRBV6-5 and TRBJ2-4; D perhaps matches TRBD2 (5 bases). Trimming cost V 11 bases and J 6 bases, with 17 bases left between them. The CDR3 has 13 residues. Germline V gene data show CDR1 as MNHEY and CDR2 as SVGAGI. CDR3 region: CAGGGGSGNIQYF. The CDR3 region has the DNA TGTGCCGGAGGAGGCGGCTCGGGAAACATTCAGTACTTC.

The chain employs TRBV5-1 and TRBJ2-2; D possibly corresponds to TRBD1 (6 bases). This CDR3 spans 16 amino acids. Germline CDR1 reads SGHRS; CDR2 reads YFSETQ. Trimming pared 0 bases from V and 4 bases from J, leaving 13 bases between. The CDR3 is CASSLGFGQTTGELFF. In DNA form, the CDR3 reads TGCGCCAGCAGCTTGGGTTTTGGACAGACCACCGGGGAGCTGTTTTTT.

The genes are TRBV27 and TRBJ2-7, with D perhaps matching TRBD2 (5 bases). The germline V and J ends were trimmed by 3 bases and 4 bases, with 10 bases remaining between them. CDR1 is MNHEY and CDR2 is SMNVEV in the germline V gene (reference sequence). The CDR3 consists of 13 residues. The CDR3 sequence: CASSFGVSYEQYF. CDR3 nucleotide sequence: TGTGCCAGCAGTTTCGGGGTTTCTTACGAGCAGTACTTC.

The chain joins TRBV5-1 to TRBJ2-5; 8 bases align to TRBD2. The CDR3 extends over 16 amino acids. V lost 0 bases to trimming and J lost 1 base; unmatched junction nucleotides: 5. Looked up from germline, CDR1 is SGHRS and CDR2 is YFSETQ. As DNA, the CDR3 is TGCGCCAGCAGCTTGGGCGGGGGGCAGTTCCAAGAGACCCAGTACTTC. Protein product: CASSLGGGQFQETQYF.

This rearrangement joins TRBV9 to TRBJ2-7; D is uncertain. The germline V gene has CDR1 SGDLS and CDR2 YYNGEE. The CDR3 is 12 residues long. The ends were cut back, 4 bases at V and 5 bases at J, with 10 bases in the middle. This CDR3 reads CASSFNGHEQYF. CDR3 sequence (DNA): TGTGCCAGCAGCTTCAACGGGCACGAGCAGTACTTC.

The chain links TRBV5-4 to TRBJ1-2, with TRBD1 identical over 7 bases. In germline, CDR1 is SGHNT, CDR2 YYREEE (reference sequence). Trimming cost V 2 bases and J 4 bases; bases outside gene matches: 2. There are 13 residues in the CDR3. CDR3 sequence: CASSLQGRYGYTF. The CDR3 DNA reads TGTGCCAGCAGCTTACAGGGGCGCTATGGCTACACCTTC.

The genes are TRBV10-1 and TRBJ1-1, with D unresolved. The germline gives CDR1 WNHNN, CDR2 SYGVQD (reference sequence). Trimming removed 5 bases from V and 2 bases from J, with 9 bases in between. The CDR3 has 13 residues. The CDR3 DNA follows: TGCGCCAGCAGTCATCAGAGAAACACTGAAGCTTTCTTT. Its protein product is CASSHQRNTEAFF.

V usage is TRBV6-2 or TRBV6-3 and J usage is TRBJ2-1; 13 bases agree with TRBD2. J lost 4 bases, V lost 0 bases, and 3 bases had no gene match. Germline CDR1 MNHEY, CDR2 SVGEGT. This CDR3 comprises 17 residues. The CDR3 DNA sequence: TGTGCCAGCAGTTACTCCCTGACTAGCGGGAGGTACAATGAGCAGTTCTTC. Protein sequence: CASSYSLTSGRYNEQFF.

This clone was recorded only once. The chain uses TRBV7-2 and TRBJ1-2; D remains ambiguous. V was pared by 7 bases and J by 6 bases, with 21 bases between. The germline CDR1 and CDR2 sequences are SGHTA and FQGNSA. The CDR3 spans 15 residues. CDR3 bases: TGTGCCAGCACCTCGGACGGACGCAACTCCGATGGCTACACCTTC. This translates into CASTSDGRNSDGYTF.

DNA for the CDR3: TGCGCCAGCACCATACAGGGTAACTCCAATGAGCAGTTCTTC. This gives the protein CASTIQGNSNEQFF. This chain links TRBV5-1 with TRBJ2-1, with D possibly being TRBD1 (6 bases). Germline V CDR1 and CDR2: SGHRS, YFSETQ. The V and J ends lost 6 bases and 6 bases respectively, with 16 bases between them. The CDR3 covers 14 residues.